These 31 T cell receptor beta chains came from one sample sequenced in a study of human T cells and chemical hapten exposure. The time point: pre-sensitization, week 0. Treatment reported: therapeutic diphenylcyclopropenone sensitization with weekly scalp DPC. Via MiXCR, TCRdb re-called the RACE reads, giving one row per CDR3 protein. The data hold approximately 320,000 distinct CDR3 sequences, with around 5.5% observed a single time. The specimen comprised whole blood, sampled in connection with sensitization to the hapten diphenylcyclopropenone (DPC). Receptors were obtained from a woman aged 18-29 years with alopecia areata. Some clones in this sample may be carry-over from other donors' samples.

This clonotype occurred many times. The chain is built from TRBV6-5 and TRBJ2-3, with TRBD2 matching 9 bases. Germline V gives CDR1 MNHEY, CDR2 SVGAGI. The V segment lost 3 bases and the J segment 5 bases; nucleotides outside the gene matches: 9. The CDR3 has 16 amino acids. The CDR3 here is CASSYVPGTSQDTQYF. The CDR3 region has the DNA TGTGCCAGCAGTTATGTTCCCGGGACTAGCCAAGATACGCAGTATTTT.

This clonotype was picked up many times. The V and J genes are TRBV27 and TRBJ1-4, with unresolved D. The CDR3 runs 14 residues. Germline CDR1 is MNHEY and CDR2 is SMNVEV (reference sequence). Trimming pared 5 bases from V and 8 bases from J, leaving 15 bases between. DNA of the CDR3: TGTGCCAGCAGTCTAGGTTATCCGGCGGAAAAACTGTTTTTT. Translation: CASSLGYPAEKLFF.

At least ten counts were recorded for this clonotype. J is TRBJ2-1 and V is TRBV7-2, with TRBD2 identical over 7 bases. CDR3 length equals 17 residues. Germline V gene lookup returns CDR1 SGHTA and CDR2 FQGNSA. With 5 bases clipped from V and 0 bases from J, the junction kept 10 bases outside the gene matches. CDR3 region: CASSLPSGGSSYNEQFF. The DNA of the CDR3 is TGTGCCAGCAGCCTCCCGTCCGGGGGGAGCTCCTACAATGAGCAGTTCTTC.

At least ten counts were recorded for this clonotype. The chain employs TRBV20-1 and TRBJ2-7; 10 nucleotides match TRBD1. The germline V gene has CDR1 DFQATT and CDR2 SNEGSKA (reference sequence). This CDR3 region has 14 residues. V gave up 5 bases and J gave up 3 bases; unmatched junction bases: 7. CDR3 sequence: CSAPGTGDVYEQYF. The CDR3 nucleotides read TGCAGTGCTCCCGGGACAGGGGATGTCTACGAGCAGTACTTC.

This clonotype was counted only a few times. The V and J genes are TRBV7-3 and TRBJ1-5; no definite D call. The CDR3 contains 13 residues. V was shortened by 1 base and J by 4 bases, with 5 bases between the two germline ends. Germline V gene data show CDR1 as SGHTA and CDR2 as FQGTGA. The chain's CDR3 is CASSLNINQPQHF. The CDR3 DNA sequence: TGTGCCAGCAGCTTAAATATTAATCAGCCCCAGCATTTT. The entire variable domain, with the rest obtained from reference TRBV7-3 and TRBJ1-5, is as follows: GAGVSQTPSNKVTEKGKYVELRCDPISGHTALYWYRQSLGQGPEFLIYFQGTGAADDSGLPNDRFFAVRPEGSVSTLKIQRTERGDSAVYLCASSLNINQPQHFGDGTRLSIL.

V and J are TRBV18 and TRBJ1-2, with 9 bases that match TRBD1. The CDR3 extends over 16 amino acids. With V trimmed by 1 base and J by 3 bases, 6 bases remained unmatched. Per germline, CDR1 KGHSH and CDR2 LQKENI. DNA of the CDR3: TGTGCCAGCTCACCACAACCGGGACAGGGTGACTATGGCTACACCTTC. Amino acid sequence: CASSPQPGQGDYGYTF.

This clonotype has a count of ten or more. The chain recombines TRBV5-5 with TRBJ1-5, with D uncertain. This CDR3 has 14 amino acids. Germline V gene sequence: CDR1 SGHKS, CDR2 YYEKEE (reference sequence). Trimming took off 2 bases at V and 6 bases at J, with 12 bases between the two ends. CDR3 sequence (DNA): TGTGCCAGCAGCTTCTCGACAAACTCTCAGCCCCAGCATTTT. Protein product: CASSFSTNSQPQHF.

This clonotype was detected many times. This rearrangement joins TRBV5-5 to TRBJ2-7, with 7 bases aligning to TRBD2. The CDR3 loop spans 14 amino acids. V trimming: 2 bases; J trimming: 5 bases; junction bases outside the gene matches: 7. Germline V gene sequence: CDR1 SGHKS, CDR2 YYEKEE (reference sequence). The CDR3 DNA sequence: TGTGCCAGCAGCTTCTCGCGGGGGACCCACGAGCAGTACTTC. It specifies CASSFSRGTHEQYF.

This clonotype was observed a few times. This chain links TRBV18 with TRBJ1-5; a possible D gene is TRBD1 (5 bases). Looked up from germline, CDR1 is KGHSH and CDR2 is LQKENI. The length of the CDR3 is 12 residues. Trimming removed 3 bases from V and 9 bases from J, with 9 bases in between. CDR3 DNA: TGTGCCAGCTCACCGGCGGGGCGGCCCCAGCATTTT. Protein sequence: CASSPAGRPQHF.

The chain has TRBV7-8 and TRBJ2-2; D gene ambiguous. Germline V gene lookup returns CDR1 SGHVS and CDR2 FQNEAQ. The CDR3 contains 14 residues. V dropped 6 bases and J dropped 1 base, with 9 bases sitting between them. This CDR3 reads CASRVVENTGELFF. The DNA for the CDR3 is TGTGCCAGCAGGGTGGTGGAGAACACCGGGGAGCTGTTTTTT. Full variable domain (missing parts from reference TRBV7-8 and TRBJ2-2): GAGVSQSPRYKVAKRGQDVALRCDPISGHVSLFWYQQALGQGPEFLTYFQNEAQLDKSGLPSDRFFAERPEGSVSTLKIQRTQQEDSAVYLCASRVVENTGELFFGEGSRLTVL.

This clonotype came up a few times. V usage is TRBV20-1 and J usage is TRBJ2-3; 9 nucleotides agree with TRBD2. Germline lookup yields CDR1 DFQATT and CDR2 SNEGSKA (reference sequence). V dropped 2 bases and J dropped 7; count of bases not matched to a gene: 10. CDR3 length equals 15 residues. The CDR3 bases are TGCAGTGCTAGACCGCTAGCGGGGAAGGATCATACGCAGTATTTT. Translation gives CSARPLAGKDHTQYF.

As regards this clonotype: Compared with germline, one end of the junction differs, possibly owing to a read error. The CDR3 bases are TGTGCTAGCAGCTTCGACGAGCTAGGCACGCTGTATTTT. Translating it yields CASSFDELGTLYF. This sequence joins TRBV7-7 and TRBJ2-3; D is ambiguous. This CDR3 is built from 13 residues. Germline V lookup: CDR1 SSHAT, CDR2 FNYEAQ (reference sequence).

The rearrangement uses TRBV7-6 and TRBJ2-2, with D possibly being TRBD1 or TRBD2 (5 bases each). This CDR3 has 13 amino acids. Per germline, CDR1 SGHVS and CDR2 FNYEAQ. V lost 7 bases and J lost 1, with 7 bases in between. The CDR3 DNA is TGTGCCAGCATGGGGGTGAACACCGGGGAGCTGTTTTTT. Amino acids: CASMGVNTGELFF.

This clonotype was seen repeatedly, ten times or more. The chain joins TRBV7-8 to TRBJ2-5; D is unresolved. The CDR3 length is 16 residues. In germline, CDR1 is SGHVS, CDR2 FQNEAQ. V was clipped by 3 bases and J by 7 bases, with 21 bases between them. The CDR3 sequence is CASSFSAPGPSGTQYF. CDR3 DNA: TGTGCCAGCAGCTTTTCGGCCCCGGGTCCTTCAGGGACCCAGTACTTC.

As DNA, the CDR3 is TGTGCCAGCAGGCGGACAGGGGGTAATGCCGGGGAGCTGTTTTTT. Amino acid sequence: CASRRTGGNAGELFF. The chain carries TRBV6-5 and TRBJ2-2; 10 nucleotides line up with TRBD1. Germline CDR1 reads MNHEY; CDR2 reads SVGAGI. The CDR3 length is 15 residues. The ends lost 6 bases at V and 6 bases at J; junction bases unmatched: 7.

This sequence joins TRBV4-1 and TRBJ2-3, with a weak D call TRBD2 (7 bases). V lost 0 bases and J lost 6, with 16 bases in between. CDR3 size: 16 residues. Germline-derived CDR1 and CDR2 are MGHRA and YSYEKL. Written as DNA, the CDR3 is TGCGCCAGCAGCCAAGAGAGTCGGGGGGCCAAGGATACGCAGTATTTT. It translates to CASSQESRGAKDTQYF.

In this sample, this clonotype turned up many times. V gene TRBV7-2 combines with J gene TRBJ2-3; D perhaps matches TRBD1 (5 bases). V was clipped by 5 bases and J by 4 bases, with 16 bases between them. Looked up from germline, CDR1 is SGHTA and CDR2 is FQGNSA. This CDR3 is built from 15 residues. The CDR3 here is CASSRRQFGADTQYF. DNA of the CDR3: TGTGCCAGCAGCCGACGACAGTTTGGCGCAGATACGCAGTATTTT.

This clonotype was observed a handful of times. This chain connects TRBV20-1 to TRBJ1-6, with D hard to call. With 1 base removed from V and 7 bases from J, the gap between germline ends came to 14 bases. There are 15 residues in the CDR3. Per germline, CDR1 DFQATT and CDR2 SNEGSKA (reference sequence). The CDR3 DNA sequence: TGCAGTGCTAGAGGCGCTTGGGTTAGCAATTCACCCCTCCACTTT. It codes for CSARGAWVSNSPLHF.

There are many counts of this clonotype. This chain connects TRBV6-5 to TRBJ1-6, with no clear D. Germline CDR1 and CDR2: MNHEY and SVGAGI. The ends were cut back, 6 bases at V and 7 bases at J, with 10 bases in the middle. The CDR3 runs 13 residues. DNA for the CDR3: TGTGCCAGCAGGCGGGGTTACAATTCACCCCTCCACTTT. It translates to CASRRGYNSPLHF.

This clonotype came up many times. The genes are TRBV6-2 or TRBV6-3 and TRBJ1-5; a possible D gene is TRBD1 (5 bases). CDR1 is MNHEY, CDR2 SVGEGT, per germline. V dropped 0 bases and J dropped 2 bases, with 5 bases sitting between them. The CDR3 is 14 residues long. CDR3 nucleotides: TGTGCCAGCAGTTACTCAGGGGGCAATCAGCCCCAGCATTTT. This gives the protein CASSYSGGNQPQHF.

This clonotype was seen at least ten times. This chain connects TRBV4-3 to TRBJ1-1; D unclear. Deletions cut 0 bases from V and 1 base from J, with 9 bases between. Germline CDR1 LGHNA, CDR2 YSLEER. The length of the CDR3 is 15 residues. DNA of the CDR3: TGCGCCAGCAGCCAAGATAAGGTGTCGAACACTGAAGCTTTCTTT. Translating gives CASSQDKVSNTEAFF.

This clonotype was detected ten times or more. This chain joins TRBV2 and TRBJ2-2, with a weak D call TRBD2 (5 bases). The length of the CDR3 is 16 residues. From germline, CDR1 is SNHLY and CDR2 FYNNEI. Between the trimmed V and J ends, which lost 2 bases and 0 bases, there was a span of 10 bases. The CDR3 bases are TGTGCCAGCAGTGAACTTGGACTTTCGAACACCGGGGAGCTGTTTTTT. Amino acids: CASSELGLSNTGELFF.

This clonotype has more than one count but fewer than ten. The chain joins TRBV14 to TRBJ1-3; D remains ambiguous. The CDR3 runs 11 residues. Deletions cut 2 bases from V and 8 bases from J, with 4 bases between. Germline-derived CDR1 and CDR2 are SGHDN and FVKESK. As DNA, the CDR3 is TGTGCCAGCAGCCAACAGCACACCATATATTTT. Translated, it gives CASSQQHTIYF.

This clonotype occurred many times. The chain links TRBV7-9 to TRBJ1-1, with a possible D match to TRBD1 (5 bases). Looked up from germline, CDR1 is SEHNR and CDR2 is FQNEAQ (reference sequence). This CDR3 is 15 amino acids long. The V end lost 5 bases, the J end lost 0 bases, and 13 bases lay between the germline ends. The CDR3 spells CASSPSGGMNTEAFF. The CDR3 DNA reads TGTGCCAGCAGCCCAAGTGGGGGGATGAACACTGAAGCTTTCTTT.

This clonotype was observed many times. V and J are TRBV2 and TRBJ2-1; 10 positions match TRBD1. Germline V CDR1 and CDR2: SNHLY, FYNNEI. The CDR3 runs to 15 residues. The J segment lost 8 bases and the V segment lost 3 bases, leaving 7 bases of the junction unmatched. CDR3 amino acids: CASSEGQGNVDEQFF. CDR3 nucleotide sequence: TGTGCCAGCAGTGAGGGACAGGGGAATGTAGATGAGCAGTTCTTC.

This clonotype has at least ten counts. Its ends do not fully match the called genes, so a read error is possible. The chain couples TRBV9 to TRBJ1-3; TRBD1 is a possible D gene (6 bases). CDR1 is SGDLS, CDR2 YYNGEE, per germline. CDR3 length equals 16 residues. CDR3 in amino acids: CASSVALGQQGNTIYF. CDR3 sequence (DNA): TGCGCCAGCAGCGTAGCTCTAGGACAGCAAGGAAACACCATATATTTT.

The CDR3 loop reads CASSLGLAGPDEQFF. The DNA for the CDR3 is TGCGCCAGCAGCTTGGGACTAGCGGGCCCGGATGAGCAGTTCTTC. The chain has TRBV5-1 and TRBJ2-1, with 10 bases matching TRBD2. Per germline, CDR1 SGHRS and CDR2 YFSETQ. This CDR3 contains 15 residues. Trimming took 0 bases from V and 8 from J; bases not matched to a gene: 5.

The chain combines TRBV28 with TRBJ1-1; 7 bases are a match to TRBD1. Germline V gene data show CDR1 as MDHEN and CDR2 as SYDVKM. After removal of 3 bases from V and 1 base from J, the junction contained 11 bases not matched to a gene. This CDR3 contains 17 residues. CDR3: CASSFSFPDRRNTEAFF. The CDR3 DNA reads TGTGCCAGCAGTTTTTCTTTTCCGGACAGGCGGAACACTGAAGCTTTCTTT.

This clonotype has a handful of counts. CDR3 nucleotide sequence: TGCGCCAGCAGCCAAGATCCTTTTGAAAGACACGGAGAACCCTACGAGCAGTACTTC. This sequence encodes CASSQDPFERHGEPYEQYF. V usage is TRBV4-3 and J usage is TRBJ2-7; D not resolved. The CDR3 is 19 amino acids. With 0 bases removed from V and 2 bases from J, the gap between germline ends came to 23 bases. Germline V gene sequence: CDR1 LGHNA, CDR2 YSLEER.

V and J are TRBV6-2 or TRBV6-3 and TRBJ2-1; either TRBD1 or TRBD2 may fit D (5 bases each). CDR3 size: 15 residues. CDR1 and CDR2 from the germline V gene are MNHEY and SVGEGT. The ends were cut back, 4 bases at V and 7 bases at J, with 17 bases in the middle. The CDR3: CASSLWDGWGNEQFF. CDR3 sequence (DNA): TGTGCCAGCAGTTTATGGGACGGCTGGGGGAATGAGCAGTTCTTC.

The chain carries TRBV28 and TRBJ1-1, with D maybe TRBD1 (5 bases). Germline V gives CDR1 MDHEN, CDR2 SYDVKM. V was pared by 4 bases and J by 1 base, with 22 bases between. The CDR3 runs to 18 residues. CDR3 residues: CASSSVYAETGTNTEAFF. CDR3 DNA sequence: TGTGCCAGCAGTTCTGTTTATGCCGAAACGGGGACGAACACTGAAGCTTTCTTT.